The source of this TCR beta chain is a study of T cell responses to AZD1222 COVID-19 vaccine. As to this clone: The target antigen is unknown.

Profiled with immunoSEQ multiplex PCR; TCRdb holds only in-frame clones, not every one. The sample gives about 97,000 clones, around nine tenths of which show up once; 6% to 8% is in the top ten. Study-wide results and caveats: Mapped onto spike, vaccine-associated CD4 TCRs spanned it and were dominant at 160-218 and 743-854. Clonal diversity was possibly underestimated, and white British individuals and females predominated among donors. Spike-specific TCR breadth and depth both grew after two AZD1222 doses.

The sample consisted of peripheral blood, taken on day 0 of AZD1222 vaccination. The receptor comes from an adult in good health.

The CDR3 loop reads CASSLSDTQYF. The CDR3 coding sequence is TGTGCCAGCAGCTTGAGTGATACGCAGTATTTT. The chain joins TRBV7-2 to TRBJ2-3; D uncertain. The CDR3 totals 11 residues. Per germline, CDR1 SGHTA and CDR2 FQGNSA. V was cut by 3 bases and J by 6 bases, with 4 bases left in between.